The 8 T cell receptor beta chains presented below share a single source sample, sequenced in a study of long-term antiretroviral therapy in people with HIV. They ran version v3.0 of the immunoSEQ assay at survey level. Some clones are missing from TCRdb's copy, which holds only in-frame ones; the method was immunoSEQ multiplex PCR. The sample holds about 25,000 clones, more than 65% seen once. Sequencing used unsorted PBMCs, obtained 0.5 years after starting antiretroviral therapy. These receptors came from a woman aged 40 to 50 with HIV.

The chain uses TRBV11-2 and TRBJ1-6; 7 bases line up with TRBD1. CDR3 length equals 15 residues. CDR1 and CDR2 (germline): SGHAT, FQNNGV. V lost 9 bases, J lost 5 bases, and 10 bases stayed unmatched. CDR3: CASTRQGGNNSPLHF. DNA of the CDR3: TGTGCCAGTACCCGACAGGGAGGAAATAATTCACCCCTCCACTTT.

The chain employs TRBV7-8 and TRBJ2-3; 9 nucleotides agree with TRBD2. The V and J ends lost 1 base and 5 bases, in that order; junction bases with no gene match: 13. The germline CDR1 and CDR2 sequences are SGHVS and FQNEAQ. The CDR3 sequence is 18 residues long. CDR3 sequence reads: CASSLVNLRGGLGDTQYF. CDR3 DNA sequence: TGTGCCAGCAGCTTAGTCAATTTGCGGGGGGGCCTGGGAGATACGCAGTATTTT.

This chain joins TRBV11-2 and TRBJ2-6; D call uncertain. The CDR3 is 17 residues long. Trimming pared 2 bases from V and 4 bases from J, leaving 15 bases between. The germline CDR1 and CDR2 sequences are SGHAT and FQNNGV. CDR3 amino acids: CASSLKDWGTGANVLTF. CDR3 nucleotide sequence: TGTGCCAGCAGCTTAAAAGACTGGGGAACCGGGGCCAACGTCCTGACTTTC.

The V call is TRBV27, the J call TRBJ1-4; tentatively, D is TRBD1 (5 bases). V was cut by 4 bases and J by 8 bases, with 17 bases left in between. The CDR3 runs to 15 residues. CDR1 is MNHEY and CDR2 is SMNVEV in the germline V gene (reference sequence). CDR3 amino acids: CASSSGQEGREKLFF. As DNA, the CDR3 is TGTGCCAGCAGTTCCGGACAAGAAGGCCGCGAAAAACTGTTTTTT.

This sequence joins TRBV6-1 and TRBJ2-1, with D unresolved. Trimming removed 8 bases from V and 6 bases from J, with 11 bases in between. Germline V lookup: CDR1 MNHNS, CDR2 SASEGT. This CDR3 region has 12 residues. The CDR3 nucleotides are TGTGCCAGCCGACCTTCTAGCAATGAGCAGTTCTTC. It yields the protein CASRPSSNEQFF.

This clone was observed a handful of times. The chain combines TRBV6-1 with TRBJ2-5; unclear D gene. The germline gives CDR1 MNHNS, CDR2 SASEGT. This CDR3 spans 15 amino acids. Trimming removed 1 base at V and 7 bases at J, with 16 bases between. The DNA of the CDR3 is TGTGCCAGCAGTGAAGTTTTGCAGGCCTCCAGGACCCAGTACTTC. This encodes CASSEVLQASRTQYF.

The chain couples TRBV4-1 to TRBJ1-1; no clear D gene. The V gene's germline CDR1 is MGHRA and CDR2 YSYEKL. This CDR3 has 14 amino acids. The V end was cut by 1 base, the J end by 4 bases, with 10 bases between. The CDR3 nucleotides are TGCGCCAGCAGCCAAGGACTGAAGGGCACTGAAGCTTTCTTT. Protein product: CASSQGLKGTEAFF.

This sequence joins TRBV19 and TRBJ1-2; D may be TRBD1 (6 bases). V gave up 4 bases and J gave up 3 bases, with 12 bases separating them. Per germline, CDR1 LNHDA and CDR2 SQIVND (reference sequence). CDR3 length: 14 amino acids. CDR3 amino acids: CASSNRVIHYGYTF. CDR3 DNA: TGTGCCAGTAGTAACAGGGTAATTCACTATGGCTACACCTTC.